The clone carrying this T cell receptor (beta chain) was seen only a few times. Germline CDR1 is MNHEY and CDR2 is SVGAGI. The CDR3 sequence is 16 residues long. V trimming: 2 bases; J trimming: 2 bases; junction bases outside the gene matches: 7. This entry belongs to a study of blood T cell repertoires in COVID-19. In the study overall: Samples taken during acute and convalescent COVID-19 were collected in the United States, Italy and Spain.

Authors' data handling: Reference gene primer amplification yielded estimated nucleated cell counts. TCRdb keeps only in-frame clones here, not all; method: immunoSEQ multiplex PCR. V and J calls and clone size follow that table, whereas D and trimming were derived from the DNA. The sample includes fewer than 300,000 clones, around 86% of them seen just once. This receptor was obtained from a man in his forties who had recovered from COVID-19. The specimen was peripheral blood. This rearrangement joins TRBV6-5 to TRBJ2-3; 7 bases fit TRBD1. This CDR3 reads CASSYVPGQLTDTQYF. The DNA of the CDR3 is TGTGCCAGCAGTTACGTTCCGGGACAGCTCACAGATACGCAGTATTTT.